Presented here are 9 T cell receptor beta chains from one specimen sequenced in a study of shared clonotypes between healthy human individuals. Cells designated naive CD8 were CD45RO-negative and were positively selected for CCR7, with terminally differentiated effector memory CD45RA+ cells excluded. Clones were sequenced by immunoSEQ multiplex PCR, and TCRdb holds only the in-frame ones, with some missing. The table has about 2.1 million clones, about 92% seen once. What was sequenced was naive CD8+ T cells from PBMCs. The receptors derive from a man between 18 and 29 years old in good health. Some clones in this sample may be carry-over from other donors' samples.

This chain connects TRBV11-2 to TRBJ2-1; 11 bases are a match to TRBD2. The CDR3 has 19 amino acids. From germline, CDR1 is SGHAT and CDR2 FQNNGV. Germline trimming cut 6 bases from V and 7 bases from J; bases unmatched to any gene: 20. This chain's CDR3 is CASRPKLAGEPWTGNEQFF. The CDR3 DNA reads TGTGCCAGCAGGCCAAAACTAGCGGGAGAGCCATGGACGGGGAATGAGCAGTTCTTC.

The chain carries TRBV28 and TRBJ2-1, with D unresolved. V was shortened by 6 bases and J by 6 bases, with 18 bases between the two germline ends. The CDR3 spans 15 residues. The germline gives CDR1 MDHEN, CDR2 SYDVKM. DNA of the CDR3: TGTGCCAGCAGACCCTTTACCCCACTCGTCAATGAGCAGTTCTTC. Translation gives CASRPFTPLVNEQFF.

V usage is TRBV7-8 and J usage is TRBJ2-1; 12 bases match TRBD2. This CDR3 spans 21 amino acids. CDR1 and CDR2 from the germline V gene are SGHVS and FQNEAQ. Losses at the gene ends were 1 base for V and 0 bases for J; bases not matched to a gene: 13. CDR3 sequence reads: CASSLGLTSGRTQSSYNEQFF. The CDR3 DNA reads as TGTGCCAGCAGCTTAGGCCTCACTAGCGGGAGGACCCAGAGCTCCTACAATGAGCAGTTCTTC.

This chain uses TRBV15 with TRBJ2-7, with D perhaps matching TRBD2 (7 bases). V lost 3 bases and J lost 5, with 11 bases in between. The CDR3 is made up of 13 amino acids. Germline CDR1 LNHNV, CDR2 YYDKDF (reference sequence). CDR3 nucleotide sequence: TGTGCCACCAGCAGGAGGGGGGGAGACGAGCAGTACTTC. Encoded protein: CATSRRGGDEQYF.

This rearrangement joins TRBV27 to TRBJ2-7, with TRBD2 matching 8 bases. This CDR3 is built from 16 residues. J gave up 3 bases and V 5 bases, and 12 bases lay outside the gene matches. Germline V gene data show CDR1 as MNHEY and CDR2 as SMNVEV (reference sequence). The CDR3 is CASSPSSGKVLYEQYF. DNA of the CDR3: TGTGCCAGCAGTCCAAGTAGCGGGAAAGTCCTCTACGAGCAGTACTTC.

This clone was picked up one time. The J gene is TRBJ2-1, the V gene TRBV4-1; D is perhaps TRBD2 (6 bases). V lost 4 bases to trimming and J lost 0 bases, with 25 bases between them. The length of the CDR3 is 20 residues. Germline CDR1 reads MGHRA; CDR2 reads YSYEKL. CDR3 DNA: TGCGCCAGCAGCCTTCCCCGGGAGCCGAGGCGGGGTTCCTCCTACAATGAGCAGTTCTTC. It specifies CASSLPREPRRGSSYNEQFF.

The V call is TRBV5-1, the J call TRBJ2-5; D unclear. The V end was cut by 4 bases, the J end by 5 bases, with 15 bases between. CDR1 is SGHRS, CDR2 YFSETQ, per germline. The CDR3 contains 14 residues. The CDR3 nucleotides read TGCGCCAGCAGCGAGCACCCCTCCCGGGAGACCCAGTACTTC. Protein: CASSEHPSRETQYF. Full variable domain (missing parts from reference TRBV5-1 and TRBJ2-5): KAGVTQTPRYLIKTRGQQVTLSCSPISGHRSVSWYQQTPGQGLQFLFEYFSETQRNKGNFPGRFSGRQFSNSRSEMNVSTLELGDSALYLCASSEHPSRETQYFGPGTRLLVL.

This chain links TRBV14 with TRBJ2-1; D remains ambiguous. This CDR3 contains 13 residues. Germline CDR1 is SGHDN and CDR2 is FVKESK. Trimming took off 2 bases at V and 9 bases at J, with 11 bases between the two ends. For the CDR3, the DNA is TGTGCCAGCAGCCAACGTTACGTCCCTGAGCAGTTCTTC. It specifies CASSQRYVPEQFF.

The chain carries TRBV5-1 and TRBJ2-2; 8 nucleotides align to TRBD2. The CDR3 totals 15 residues. CDR1 and CDR2 (germline): SGHRS, YFSETQ. After removal of 4 bases from V and 5 bases from J, the junction contained 7 bases not matched to a gene. CDR3 loop: CASSLSGTGTGELFF. The DNA of the CDR3 is TGCGCCAGCAGCCTTAGCGGGACTGGGACCGGGGAGCTGTTTTTT.